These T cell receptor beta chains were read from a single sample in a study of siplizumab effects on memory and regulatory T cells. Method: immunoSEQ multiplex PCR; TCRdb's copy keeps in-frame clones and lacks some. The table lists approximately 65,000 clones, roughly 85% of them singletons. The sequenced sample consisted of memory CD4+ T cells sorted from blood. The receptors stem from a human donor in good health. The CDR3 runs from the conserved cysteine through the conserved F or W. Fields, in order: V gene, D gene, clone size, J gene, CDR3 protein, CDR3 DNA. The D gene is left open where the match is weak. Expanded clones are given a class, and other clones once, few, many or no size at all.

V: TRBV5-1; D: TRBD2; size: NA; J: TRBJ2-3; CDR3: CASSTGSGGAADTQYF; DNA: TGCGCCAGCAGCACGGGTAGCGGGGGGGCCGCAGATACGCAGTATTTT
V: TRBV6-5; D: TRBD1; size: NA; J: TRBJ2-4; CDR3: CASRQGIKNIQYF; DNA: TGTGCCAGCAGACAGGGGATCAAAAACATTCAGTACTTC
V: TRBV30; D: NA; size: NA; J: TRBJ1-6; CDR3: CAWSEGGTNNSPLHF; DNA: TGTGCCTGGAGTGAAGGGGGAACGAACAATTCACCCCTCCACTTT
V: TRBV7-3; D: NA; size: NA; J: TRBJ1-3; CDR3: CASSTVSTGNTIYF; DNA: TGTGCCAGCAGCACAGTTTCGACCGGAAACACCATATATTTT
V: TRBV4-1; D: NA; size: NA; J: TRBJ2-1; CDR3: CASSQGRLFEQFF; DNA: TGCGCCAGCAGCCAAGGGCGGCTCTTTGAGCAGTTCTTC
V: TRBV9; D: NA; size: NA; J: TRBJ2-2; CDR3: CASSVDLGQYTGELFF; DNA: TGTGCCAGCAGCGTAGATCTCGGGCAGTACACCGGGGAGCTGTTTTTT
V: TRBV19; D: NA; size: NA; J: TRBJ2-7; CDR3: CASSMSRWYEQYF; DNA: TGTGCCAGTAGTATGTCTAGGTGGTACGAGCAGTACTTC
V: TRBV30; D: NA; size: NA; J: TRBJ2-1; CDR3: CAWSLEDEQFF; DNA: TGTGCCTGGAGCCTAGAGGATGAGCAGTTCTTC
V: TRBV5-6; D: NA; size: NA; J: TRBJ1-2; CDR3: CASSFIKVSWVFYGYTF; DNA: TGTGCCAGCAGCTTCATCAAAGTCTCATGGGTTTTTTATGGCTACACCTTC
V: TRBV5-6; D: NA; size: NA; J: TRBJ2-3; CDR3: CASTVPGASTDTQYF; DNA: TGTGCCAGCACTGTACCGGGGGCTAGCACAGATACGCAGTATTTT
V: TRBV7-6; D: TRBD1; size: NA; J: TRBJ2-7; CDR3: CASSLRDRGPYEQYF; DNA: TGTGCCAGCAGCTTAAGGGACAGGGGACCCTACGAGCAGTACTTC
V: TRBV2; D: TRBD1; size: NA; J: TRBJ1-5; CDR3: CASTGQGMREPQHF; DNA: TGTGCCAGCACCGGACAGGGGATGAGAGAGCCCCAGCATTTT
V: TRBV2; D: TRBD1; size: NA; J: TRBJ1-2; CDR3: CASSDAGQGTYGYTF; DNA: TGTGCCAGCAGTGACGCGGGACAGGGTACCTATGGCTACACCTTC
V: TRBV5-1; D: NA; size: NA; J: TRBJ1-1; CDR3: CASSLAGLGANTEAFF; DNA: TGCGCCAGCAGCTTGGCGGGGTTGGGAGCGAACACTGAAGCTTTCTTT
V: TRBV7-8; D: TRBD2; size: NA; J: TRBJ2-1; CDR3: CASSGETSGGTYNEQFF; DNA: TGTGCCAGCAGCGGGGAGACTAGCGGGGGAACCTACAATGAGCAGTTCTTC
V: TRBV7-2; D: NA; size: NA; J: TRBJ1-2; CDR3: CASSPDAAYGYTF; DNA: TGTGCCAGCAGCCCGGACGCGGCCTATGGCTACACCTTC
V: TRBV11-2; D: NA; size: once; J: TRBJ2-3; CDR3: CASSLVWTNTDTQYF; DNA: TGTGCCAGCAGCTTAGTCTGGACTAACACAGATACGCAGTATTTT
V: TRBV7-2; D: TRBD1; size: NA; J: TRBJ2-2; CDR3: CASSRGQGAVGGELFF; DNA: TGTGCCAGCAGCCGGGGACAGGGGGCTGTTGGCGGGGAGCTGTTTTTT
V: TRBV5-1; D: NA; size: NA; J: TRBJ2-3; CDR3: CASSFGGSGTDTQYF; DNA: TGCGCCAGCAGCTTTGGGGGAAGCGGCACAGATACGCAGTATTTT
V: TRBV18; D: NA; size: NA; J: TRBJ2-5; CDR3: CASSPGGSQETQYF; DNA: TGTGCCAGCTCACCAGGTGGGTCCCAAGAGACCCAGTACTTC
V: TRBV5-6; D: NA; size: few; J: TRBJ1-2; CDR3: CASSLEFYGYTF; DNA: TGTGCCAGCAGCTTGGAATTCTATGGCTACACCTTC
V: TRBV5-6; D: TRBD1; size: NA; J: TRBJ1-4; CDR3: CASSPGQGLGKLFF; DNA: TGTGCCAGCAGCCCGGGACAGGGGCTAGGAAAACTGTTTTTT
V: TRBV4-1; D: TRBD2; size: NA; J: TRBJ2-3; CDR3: CASSLSWTSGVADTQYF; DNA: TGCGCCAGCAGCCTCTCATGGACTAGTGGGGTGGCAGATACGCAGTATTTT
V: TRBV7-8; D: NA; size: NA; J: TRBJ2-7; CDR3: CASSLAPGSLYEQYF; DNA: TGTGCCAGCAGCTTAGCCCCCGGCAGCCTCTACGAGCAGTACTTC
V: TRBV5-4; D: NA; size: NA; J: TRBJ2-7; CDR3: CASSFQGYEQYF; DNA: TGTGCCAGCAGCTTTCAAGGCTACGAGCAGTACTTC
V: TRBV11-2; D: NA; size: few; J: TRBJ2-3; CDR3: CASSLSVQSRGTDTQYF; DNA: TGTGCCAGCAGCTTATCGGTTCAGTCTCGGGGCACAGATACGCAGTATTTT
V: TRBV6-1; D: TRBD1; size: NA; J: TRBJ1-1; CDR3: CASSIETGESSEAFF; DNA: TGTGCCAGCAGTATCGAGACAGGGGAGTCCAGTGAAGCTTTCTTT